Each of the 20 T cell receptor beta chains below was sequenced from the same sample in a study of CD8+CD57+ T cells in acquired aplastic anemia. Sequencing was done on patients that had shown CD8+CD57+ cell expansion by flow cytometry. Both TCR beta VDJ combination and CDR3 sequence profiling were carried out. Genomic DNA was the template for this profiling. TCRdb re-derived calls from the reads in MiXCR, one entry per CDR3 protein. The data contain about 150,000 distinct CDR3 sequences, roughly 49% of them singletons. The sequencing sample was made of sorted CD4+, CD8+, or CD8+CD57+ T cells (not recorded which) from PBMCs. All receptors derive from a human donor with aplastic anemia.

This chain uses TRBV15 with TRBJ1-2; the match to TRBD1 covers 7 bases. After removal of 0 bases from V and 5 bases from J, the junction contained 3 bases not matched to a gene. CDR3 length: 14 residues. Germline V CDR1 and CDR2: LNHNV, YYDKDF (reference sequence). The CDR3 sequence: CATSRDRGRYGYTF. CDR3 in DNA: TGTGCCACCAGCAGAGACAGGGGGAGATATGGCTACACCTTC.

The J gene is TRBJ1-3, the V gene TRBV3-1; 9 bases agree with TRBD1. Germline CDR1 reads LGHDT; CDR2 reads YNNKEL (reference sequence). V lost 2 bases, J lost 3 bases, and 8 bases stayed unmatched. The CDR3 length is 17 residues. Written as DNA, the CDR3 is TGTGCCAGCAGCCAAAAGGTTGAGGACAGGGGTGGAAACACCATATATTTT. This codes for CASSQKVEDRGGNTIYF.

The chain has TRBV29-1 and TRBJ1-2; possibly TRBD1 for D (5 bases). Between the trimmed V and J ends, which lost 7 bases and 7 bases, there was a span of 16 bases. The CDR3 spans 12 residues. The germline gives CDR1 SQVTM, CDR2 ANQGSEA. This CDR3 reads CSALGGGGGYTF. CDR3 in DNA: TGCAGCGCCTTGGGGGGAGGAGGTGGCTACACCTTC. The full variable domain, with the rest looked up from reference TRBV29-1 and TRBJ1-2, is SAVISQKPSRDICQRGTSLTIQCQVDSQVTMMFWYRQQPGQSLTLIATANQGSEATYESGFVIDKFPISRPNLTFSTLTVSNMSPEDSSIYLCSALGGGGGYTFGSGTRLTVV.

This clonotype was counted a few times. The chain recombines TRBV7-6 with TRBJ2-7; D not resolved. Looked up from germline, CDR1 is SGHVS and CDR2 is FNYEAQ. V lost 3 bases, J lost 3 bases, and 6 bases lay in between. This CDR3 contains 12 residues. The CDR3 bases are TGTGCCAGCAGCTTGCAGAACTACGAGCAGTACTTC. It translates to CASSLQNYEQYF.

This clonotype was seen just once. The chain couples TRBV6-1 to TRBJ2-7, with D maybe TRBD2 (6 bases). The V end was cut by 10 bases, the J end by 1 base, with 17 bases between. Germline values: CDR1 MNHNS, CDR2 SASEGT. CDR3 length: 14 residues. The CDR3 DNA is TGTGCCACTCAAGGGAGGATCGATTCCTACGAGCAGTACTTC. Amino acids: CATQGRIDSYEQYF.

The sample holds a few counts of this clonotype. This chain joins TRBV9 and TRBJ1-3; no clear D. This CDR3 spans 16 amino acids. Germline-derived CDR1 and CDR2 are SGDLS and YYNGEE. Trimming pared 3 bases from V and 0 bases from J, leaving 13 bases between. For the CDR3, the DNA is TGTGCCAGCAGCGCCCGGGATATCTACTCTGGAAACACCATATATTTT. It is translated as CASSARDIYSGNTIYF. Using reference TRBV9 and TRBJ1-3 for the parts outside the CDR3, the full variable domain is DSGVTQTPKHLITATGQRVTLRCSPRSGDLSVYWYQQSLDQGLQFLIQYYNGEERAKGNILERFSAQQFPDLHSELNLSSLELGDSALYFCASSARDIYSGNTIYFGEGSWLTVV.

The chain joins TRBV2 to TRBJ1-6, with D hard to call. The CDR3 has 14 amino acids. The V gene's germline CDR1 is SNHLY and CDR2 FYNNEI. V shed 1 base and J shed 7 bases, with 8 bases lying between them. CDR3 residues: CASSEEQTNSPLHF. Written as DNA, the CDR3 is TGTGCCAGCAGTGAAGAACAGACAAATTCACCCCTCCACTTT.

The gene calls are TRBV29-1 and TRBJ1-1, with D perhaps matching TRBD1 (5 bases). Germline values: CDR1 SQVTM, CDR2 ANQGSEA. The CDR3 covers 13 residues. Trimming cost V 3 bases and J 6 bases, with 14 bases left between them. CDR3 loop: CSVERGTWPEAFF. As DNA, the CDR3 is TGCAGCGTTGAGAGGGGAACATGGCCTGAAGCTTTCTTT.

CDR3 residues: CSQEPSGQGIYYGYTF. As DNA, the CDR3 is TGCAGCCAAGAACCGAGCGGACAGGGGATATACTATGGCTACACCTTC. This sequence joins TRBV29-1 and TRBJ1-2; 9 bases are a match to TRBD1. Per the germline V gene, CDR1 is SQVTM and CDR2 is ANQGSEA. With 8 bases clipped from V and 3 bases from J, the junction kept 16 bases outside the gene matches. The CDR3 extends over 16 amino acids.

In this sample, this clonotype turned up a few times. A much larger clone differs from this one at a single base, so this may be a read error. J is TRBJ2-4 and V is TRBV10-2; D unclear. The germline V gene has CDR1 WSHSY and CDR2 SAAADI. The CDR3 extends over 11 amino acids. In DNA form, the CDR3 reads TGCGCCAGCAGGGGCAAAAACGTTCAGTACTTC. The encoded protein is CASRGKNVQYF.

CDR3 sequence reads: CASSPRDYEAFF. CDR3 coding DNA: TGCGCCAGCAGCCCCCGGGACTACGAAGCTTTCTTT. The chain couples TRBV5-1 to TRBJ1-1, with a weak D call TRBD1 (5 bases). CDR3 length: 12 amino acids. Germline V gene sequence: CDR1 SGHRS, CDR2 YFSETQ. Trimming took 4 bases from V and 8 from J, leaving 12 bases between them.

The CDR3 nucleotides are TGTGCCAGCAGCTTGGACAGGAATAATTCACCCCTCCACTTT. Translated, it gives CASSLDRNNSPLHF. The chain is built from TRBV5-8 and TRBJ1-6, with D perhaps TRBD1 (5 bases). The CDR3 contains 14 residues. V dropped 0 bases and J dropped 5 bases, with 6 bases sitting between them. Per germline, CDR1 SGHTS and CDR2 YDEGEE.

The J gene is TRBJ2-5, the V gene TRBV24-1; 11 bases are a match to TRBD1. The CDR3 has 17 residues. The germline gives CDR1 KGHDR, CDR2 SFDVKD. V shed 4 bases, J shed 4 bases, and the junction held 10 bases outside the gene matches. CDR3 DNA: TGTGCCACCAGTGAGCCTCCGGGACAGGGGGATGGAGAGACCCAGTACTTC. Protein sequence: CATSEPPGQGDGETQYF.

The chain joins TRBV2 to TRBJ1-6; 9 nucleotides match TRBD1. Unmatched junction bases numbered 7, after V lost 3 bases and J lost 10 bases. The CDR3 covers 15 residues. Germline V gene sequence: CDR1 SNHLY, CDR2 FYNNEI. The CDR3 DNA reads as TGTGCCAGCAGTGACACAACAGGGGGCCTGTCACCCCTCCACTTT. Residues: CASSDTTGGLSPLHF.

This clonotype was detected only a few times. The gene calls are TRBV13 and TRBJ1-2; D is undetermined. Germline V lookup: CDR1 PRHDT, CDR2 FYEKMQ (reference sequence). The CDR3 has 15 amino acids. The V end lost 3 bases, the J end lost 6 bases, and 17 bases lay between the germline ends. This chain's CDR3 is CASSLSWASMDGYTF. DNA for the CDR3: TGTGCCAGCAGCTTGAGCTGGGCTTCAATGGATGGCTACACCTTC.

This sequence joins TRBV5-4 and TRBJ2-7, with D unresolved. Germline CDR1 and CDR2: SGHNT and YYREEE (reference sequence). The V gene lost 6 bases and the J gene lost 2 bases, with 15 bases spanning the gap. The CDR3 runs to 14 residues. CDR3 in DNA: TGTGCCAGCAACCCTAGAGAGCGAGCCTACGAGCAGTACTTC. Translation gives CASNPRERAYEQYF.

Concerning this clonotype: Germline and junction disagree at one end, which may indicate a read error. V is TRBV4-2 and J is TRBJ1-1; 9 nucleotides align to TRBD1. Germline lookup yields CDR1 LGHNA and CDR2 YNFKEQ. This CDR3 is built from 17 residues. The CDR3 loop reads CASGQGPGTGTNTEAFF. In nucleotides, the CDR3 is TGTGCCAGCGGCCAAGGTCCCGGGACAGGGACAAACACTGAAGCCTTCTTT.

CDR3: CASSFLASDTDTQYF. The CDR3 nucleotides read TGTGCCAGCAGTTTCTTGGCTAGCGACACAGATACGCAGTATTTT. V and J are TRBV2 and TRBJ2-3; tentatively, D is TRBD2 (6 bases). The V and J ends lost 5 bases and 2 bases respectively, with 14 bases between them. Germline CDR1 SNHLY, CDR2 FYNNEI. The CDR3 is made up of 15 amino acids.

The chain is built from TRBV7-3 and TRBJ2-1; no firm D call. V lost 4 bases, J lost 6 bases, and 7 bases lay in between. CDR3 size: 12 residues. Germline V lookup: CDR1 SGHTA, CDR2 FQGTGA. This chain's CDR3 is CASSSQSNEQFF. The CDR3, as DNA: TGTGCCAGCAGCTCCCAAAGCAATGAGCAGTTCTTC.

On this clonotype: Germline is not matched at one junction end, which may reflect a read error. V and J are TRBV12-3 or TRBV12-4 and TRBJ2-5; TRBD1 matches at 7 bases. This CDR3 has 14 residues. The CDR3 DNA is TGTGCCAGCAGGTTAGACACAGGGGAAGAGACCCAGTACTTC. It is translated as CASRLDTGEETQYF.